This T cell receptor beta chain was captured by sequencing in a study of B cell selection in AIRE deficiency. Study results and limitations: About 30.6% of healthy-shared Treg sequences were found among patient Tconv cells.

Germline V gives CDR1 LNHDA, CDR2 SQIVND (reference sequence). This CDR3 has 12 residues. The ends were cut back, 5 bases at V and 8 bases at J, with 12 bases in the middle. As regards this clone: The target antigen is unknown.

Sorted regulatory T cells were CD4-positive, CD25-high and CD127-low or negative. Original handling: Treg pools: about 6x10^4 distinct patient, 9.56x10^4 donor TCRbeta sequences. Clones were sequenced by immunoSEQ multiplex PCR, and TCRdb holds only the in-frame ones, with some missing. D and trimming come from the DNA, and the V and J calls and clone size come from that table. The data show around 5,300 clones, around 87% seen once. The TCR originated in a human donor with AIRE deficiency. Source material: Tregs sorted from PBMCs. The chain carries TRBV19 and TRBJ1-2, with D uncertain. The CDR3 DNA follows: TGTGCCAGTAGTCCCCAGATGGGGGGCTACACCTTC. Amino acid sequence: CASSPQMGGYTF.